The rows below give T cell receptor beta chains drawn from one sample of a study of CD4 T cells in relation to SARS-CoV-2 and coronaviruses. Clones were sequenced by immunoSEQ multiplex PCR, and TCRdb holds only the in-frame ones, with some missing. The sample shows about 25,000 clones, roughly four fifths of them seen only once. These receptors have no identified antigens. Source material: CD4+ T cells from PBMCs, cultured in vitro. The origin of the receptors is a human donor in good health. Each CDR3 is given with its conserved first and last residue. D genes are given only for firm matches. Expanded clones get a size class; other rows say once, few or many, or leave the size out.

j_gene	abundance	d_gene	v_gene	CDR3nt	CDR3aa
TRBJ2-6	-	TRBD1	TRBV5-4	TGTGCCAGCAGCTTGGGCGAGGGGGCGCAGGGGGCCAACGTCCTGACTTTC	CASSLGEGAQGANVLTF
TRBJ2-7	-	-	TRBV27	TGTGCCAGCAGTTTAAACAGGGACACCTACGAGCAGTACTTC	CASSLNRDTYEQYF
TRBJ2-1	-	TRBD2	TRBV5-1	TGCGCCAGCAGCGGGGGGGTCCCCTACTACAATGAGCAGTTCTTC	CASSGGVPYYNEQFF
TRBJ2-5	-	-	TRBV9	TGTGCCAGCAGCGTAGCTGCAGAGACCTGGAAAGAGACCCAGTACTTC	CASSVAAETWKETQYF
TRBJ2-3	-	-	TRBV7-3	TGTGCCAGCAGCGCCGCCGGGGCTTACACAGATACGCAGTATTTT	CASSAAGAYTDTQYF
TRBJ2-7	-	-	TRBV7-2	TGTGCCAGCAGCTTCAATACACTGGGGCCTCTCGAGCAGTACTTC	CASSFNTLGPLEQYF
TRBJ2-5	-	-	TRBV7-2	TGTGCCAGCAGCTCCCGGGACACTGTCAAGGAGACCCAGTACTTC	CASSSRDTVKETQYF
TRBJ2-2	-	-	TRBV5-1	TGCGCCAGCAGCCAAAGGAACACCGGGGAGCTGTTTTTT	CASSQRNTGELFF
TRBJ2-7	few	TRBD2	TRBV30	TGTGCCTGGAGTGTACGGTCTAGCGGGAGCTACGAGCAGTACTTC	CAWSVRSSGSYEQYF
TRBJ2-1	-	-	TRBV5-6	TGTGCCAGCAGCTTGGATCAGGGGGGGAACTACAATGAGCAGTTCTTC	CASSLDQGGNYNEQFF
TRBJ1-1	once	-	TRBV30	TGTGCCTGGAGTCTACAGGGTGACACTGAAGCTTTCTTT	CAWSLQGDTEAFF
TRBJ2-3	-	TRBD2	TRBV5-1	TGCGCCAGCAGTGCAGCGGGAGGGCCGACAGATACGCAGTATTTT	CASSAAGGPTDTQYF
TRBJ2-1	once	-	TRBV11-3	TGTGCCAGCAGCTTATACGGGGGCATAGGCAATGAGCAGTTCTTC	CASSLYGGIGNEQFF
TRBJ2-7	-	TRBD2	TRBV11-3	TGTGCCAGCAGCTTAACGGGACTAGGAGTCCACGAGCAGTACTTC	CASSLTGLGVHEQYF
TRBJ2-7	once	-	TRBV5-6	TGTGCCAGCAGCTCGGGTGGGGTTTATGACGGTCTAAAAGGGTACTTC	CASSSGGVYDGLKGYF
TRBJ1-6	-	TRBD1	TRBV5-1	TGCGCCAGTAATGACAGGGAGGGTTCACCCCTCCACTTT	CASNDREGSPLHF
TRBJ1-2	-	-	TRBV7-8	TGTGCCAGCAGCCGAGAAAAACAGAACTATGGCTACACCTTC	CASSREKQNYGYTF
TRBJ2-5	few	TRBD2	TRBV29-1	TGCAGCTCCGTTCCCGGACTAGGCCGAGAGACCCAGTACTTC	CSSVPGLGRETQYF
TRBJ1-2	-	TRBD1	TRBV6-5	TGTGCCAGCAGTCGAATCGACAGGGGCTATGGCTACACCTTC	CASSRIDRGYGYTF
TRBJ1-2	-	TRBD1	TRBV29-1	TGCAGCGTTGAAGAGCGATTGCTACAGGGGACTAACTATGGCTACACCTTC	CSVEERLLQGTNYGYTF
TRBJ2-3	-	-	TRBV10-2	TGCGCCAGCAGAGGGACAGATACGCAGTATTTT	CASRGTDTQYF
TRBJ1-5	-	-	TRBV18	TGTGCCAGCTCACCCGACGGGACTAATCAGCCCCAGCATTTT	CASSPDGTNQPQHF
TRBJ2-3	-	TRBD2	TRBV7-2	TGTGCCAGCAGCCTCGTAGCGGGGAAAGATACGCAGTATTTT	CASSLVAGKDTQYF